This TCR beta chain was observed in a study of blood T cell repertoires in COVID-19. Authors' data handling: Using reference gene primer amplification, nucleated cell counts were estimated. Assay: immunoSEQ multiplex PCR; the TCRdb copy retains only in-frame clones and omits some. That table furnishes V, J and clone size, whereas the DNA furnished D and trimming. The table records about 270,000 clones, approximately 80% of them present only once. The sequencing sample was made of peripheral blood. The sequence derives from a woman in her sixties or seventies with active or convalescent COVID-19.

As DNA, the CDR3 is TGTGCCACCGCGGGACAGGGGGCGAGTGTCACTGAAGCTTTCTTT. Translation: CATAGQGASVTEAFF. The chain employs TRBV10-3 and TRBJ1-1; 12 nucleotides agree with TRBD1. The germline V gene encodes CDR1 ENHRY and CDR2 SYGVKD. The CDR3 spans 15 residues. V lost 10 bases, J lost 4 bases, and 10 bases stayed unmatched.